The clone carrying this T cell receptor (beta chain) was observed a single time. Its antigen remains unknown. Data came from immunoSEQ multiplex PCR; TCRdb stores just in-frame clones and leaves some out. The data contain some 100,000 clones, about 94% of them singletons. The data stem from a study of siplizumab effects on memory and regulatory T cells. Study-level results: Among mappable alloreactive CD4+ clones, the Treg-derived fraction averaged roughly 70% with siplizumab versus more than 25% in controls. A significant reduction in alloreactive sequences traceable to unstimulated CD4+ memory cells was produced by siplizumab.

Germline-derived CDR1 and CDR2 are SGHNT and YYREEE (reference sequence). V lost 7 bases, J lost 1 base, and 17 bases lay in between. The CDR3 covers 15 residues. This chain uses TRBV5-4 with TRBJ1-2; possible D gene TRBD1, 5 bases. This clonotype originated in a human donor in good health. Sequencing was carried out using non-Treg CD4+ T cells sorted from blood. This CDR3 reads CASALQGRLNYGYTF. The CDR3 bases are TGTGCCAGCGCCCTCCAGGGTCGTCTTAACTATGGCTACACCTTC.